The 31 T cell receptor beta chains reported below all come from one sample, sequenced in a study of T cell repertoires in cytomegalovirus infection. The antigens these receptors bind are not known. TCRdb redid the calling of the reads with MiXCR, one entry per CDR3 protein. The sample consists of tens of thousands of distinct CDR3 sequences, roughly 20% of them appearing once. The material sequenced was CD8+ T cells from cultured PBMCs, taken from culture after CMV antigen stimulation. These receptors were collected from a human donor in good health (CMV status not recorded). Some clones in this sample may be carry-over from other donors' samples.

This clonotype was observed a few times. The chain is built from TRBV6-6 and TRBJ2-7, with 7 bases aligning to TRBD2. CDR3 length equals 13 residues. Germline V gene data show CDR1 as MNHNY and CDR2 as SVGAGI (reference sequence). V dropped 6 bases and J dropped 5; count of bases not matched to a gene: 7. Written as DNA, the CDR3 is TGTGCCAGCAGAATGGGACTACTTAACGAGCAGTACTTC. The encoded protein is CASRMGLLNEQYF.

There are a few counts of this clonotype. V and J are TRBV2 and TRBJ2-7, with a possible D match to TRBD1 (6 bases). The ends were cut back, 5 bases at V and 3 bases at J, with 11 bases in the middle. Germline CDR1 SNHLY, CDR2 FYNNEI. The length of the CDR3 is 13 residues. The CDR3 loop is CASSPGHNYEQYF. For the CDR3, the DNA is TGTGCCAGCAGTCCGGGACATAACTACGAGCAGTACTTC.

The rearrangement uses TRBV6-1 and TRBJ2-2; maybe TRBD1 (6 bases). The CDR3 extends over 14 amino acids. Trimming pared 4 bases from V and 9 bases from J, leaving 15 bases between. Germline CDR1 is MNHNS and CDR2 is SASEGT. The CDR3 is CASSGTAQGWELFF. The CDR3 region has the DNA TGTGCCAGCAGTGGGACAGCACAAGGCTGGGAGCTGTTTTTT.

This clonotype was seen only a few times. V gene TRBV6-6 combines with J gene TRBJ2-1, with 13 bases aligning to TRBD2. Germline V gene lookup returns CDR1 MNHNY and CDR2 SVGAGI (reference sequence). The CDR3 covers 13 residues. V shed 5 bases, J shed 14 bases, and the junction held 6 bases outside the gene matches. The CDR3 nucleotides read TGTGCCAGCAGTCTCGGACTAGCGGGGGATGAGTTCTTC. Its protein is CASSLGLAGDEFF.

There are many counts of this clonotype. The genes are TRBV7-2 and TRBJ2-1; D possibly matches TRBD1 or TRBD2 (5 bases each). V was pared by 5 bases and J by 6 bases, with 14 bases between. This CDR3 spans 14 amino acids. CDR1 is SGHTA, CDR2 FQGNSA, per germline. The CDR3 is CASSQGATSNEQFF. CDR3 DNA sequence: TGTGCCAGCAGCCAGGGAGCAACTAGCAATGAGCAGTTCTTC. The full variable domain, with the rest looked up from reference TRBV7-2 and TRBJ2-1, is GAGVSQSPSNKVTEKGKDVELRCDPISGHTALYWYRQSLGQGLEFLIYFQGNSAPDKSGLPSDRFSAERTGGSVSTLTIQRTQQEDSAVYLCASSQGATSNEQFFGPGTRLTVL.

The CDR3 coding sequence is TGTGCCAGCAGTTTAGGCAGGGCGGGTGGCTACACCTTC. This sequence encodes CASSLGRAGGYTF. This rearrangement joins TRBV27 to TRBJ1-2; D may be TRBD1 (5 bases). V was pared by 2 bases and J by 7 bases, with 11 bases between. Per the germline V gene, CDR1 is MNHEY and CDR2 is SMNVEV (reference sequence). The CDR3 has 13 amino acids.

This sequence joins TRBV6-5 and TRBJ2-3, with 9 bases that match TRBD1. The CDR3 spans 15 residues. Looked up from germline, CDR1 is MNHEY and CDR2 is SVGAGI. The V and J ends lost 0 bases and 5 bases, in that order; junction bases with no gene match: 3. The CDR3 region is CASSYSGTGLDTQYF. The CDR3 coding sequence is TGTGCCAGCAGTTACTCCGGGACAGGGTTAGATACGCAGTATTTT.

The CDR3 nucleotides read TGTGCCAGCAGCGTTCAGGGAATTGGCTACACCTTC. Translation: CASSVQGIGYTF. The chain carries TRBV7-9 and TRBJ1-2; D perhaps matches TRBD1 (5 bases). Germline-derived CDR1 and CDR2 are SEHNR and FQNEAQ (reference sequence). The CDR3 is 12 residues long. V lost 5 bases and J lost 7, with 11 bases in between.

The gene calls are TRBV7-9 and TRBJ1-4, with 8 bases lining up with TRBD1. V lost 5 bases, J lost 7 bases, and 9 bases stayed unmatched. Germline values: CDR1 SEHNR, CDR2 FQNEAQ (reference sequence). This CDR3 comprises 15 residues. CDR3 sequence (DNA): TGTGCCAGCAGCGGACCCGGTGGGACAGGTGAAAAACTGTTTTTT. It translates to CASSGPGGTGEKLFF.

The chain uses TRBV4-1 and TRBJ2-7; 9 nucleotides line up with TRBD2. Germline CDR1 MGHRA, CDR2 YSYEKL. With 4 bases clipped from V and 7 bases from J, the junction kept 8 bases outside the gene matches. The CDR3 loop spans 14 amino acids. The CDR3 reads CASSPESGRKEQYF. The CDR3 DNA reads TGCGCCAGCAGCCCCGAAAGCGGGAGGAAGGAGCAGTACTTC.

The chain recombines TRBV28 with TRBJ1-2; 7 bases line up with TRBD1. V gave up 3 bases and J gave up 8 bases; unmatched junction bases: 15. This CDR3 has 16 residues. CDR1 and CDR2 (germline): MDHEN, SYDVKM. The CDR3 region is CASSFIGQASREGYTF. In DNA, the CDR3 is TGTGCCAGCAGTTTCATTGGACAGGCCTCGAGGGAGGGCTACACCTTC.

This clonotype was picked up a small number of times. This rearrangement joins TRBV19 to TRBJ2-1; the match to TRBD2 covers 10 bases. The length of the CDR3 is 13 residues. Trimming removed 3 bases from V and 9 bases from J; junction bases left unmatched: 2. Germline V gives CDR1 LNHDA, CDR2 SQIVND (reference sequence). In nucleotides, the CDR3 is TGTGCCAGTAGTATTGTAGCGGGAGGTGAGCAGTTCTTC. Protein product: CASSIVAGGEQFF.

This clonotype was found a few times. The J gene is TRBJ2-3, the V gene TRBV7-9; D assignment may be TRBD1 or TRBD2 (7 bases each). Germline values: CDR1 SEHNR, CDR2 FQNEAQ (reference sequence). The CDR3 loop spans 13 amino acids. The V and J ends lost 5 bases and 4 bases respectively, with 10 bases between them. The CDR3 nucleotides are TGTGCCAGCAGCCCAGGGGGGGCAGATACGCAGTATTTT. It encodes CASSPGGADTQYF.

This clonotype was seen more than once but under ten times. The chain carries TRBV7-6 and TRBJ1-5; D not certain. Germline CDR1 SGHVS, CDR2 FNYEAQ. The CDR3 consists of 17 residues. With 1 base removed from V and 0 bases from J, the gap between germline ends came to 13 bases. CDR3 in amino acids: CASSLESETYSNQPQHF. CDR3 in DNA: TGTGCCAGCAGCTTAGAATCGGAAACGTATAGCAATCAGCCCCAGCATTTT.

In its sample, this clonotype was seen a few times. This chain connects TRBV9 to TRBJ1-2; D gene ambiguous. Looked up from germline, CDR1 is SGDLS and CDR2 is YYNGEE. The ends were cut back, 0 bases at V and 8 bases at J, with 14 bases in the middle. The CDR3 has 14 amino acids. The CDR3: CASSVENNLEGYTF. CDR3 nucleotide sequence: TGTGCCAGCAGCGTAGAAAACAACTTGGAAGGCTACACCTTC.

This chain connects TRBV6-2 or TRBV6-3 to TRBJ2-3; no reliable D call. With 7 bases removed from V and 5 bases from J, the gap between germline ends came to 13 bases. Germline values: CDR1 MNHEY, CDR2 SVGEGT. This CDR3 is 13 amino acids long. The DNA of the CDR3 is TGTGCCAGCAATGTAGGCGTTCTAGATACGCAGTATTTT. Translated: CASNVGVLDTQYF.

The chain recombines TRBV7-8 with TRBJ1-4; D gene ambiguous. V lost 2 bases and J lost 0, with 7 bases in between. Germline loops: CDR1 SGHVS, CDR2 FQNEAQ. The CDR3 is 15 amino acids. The CDR3 here is CASSLYGATNEKLFF. In DNA, the CDR3 is TGTGCCAGCAGCTTATACGGCGCAACTAATGAAAAACTGTTTTTT.

The table lists this clonotype with a few counts. The gene calls are TRBV7-9 and TRBJ1-2, with TRBD1 matching 9 bases. V lost 5 bases to trimming and J lost 5 bases; unmatched junction nucleotides: 3. CDR1 is SEHNR, CDR2 FQNEAQ, per germline (reference sequence). This CDR3 spans 13 amino acids. DNA for the CDR3: TGTGCCAGCAGCCTAGGGACAGGGTATGGCTACACCTTC. This translates into CASSLGTGYGYTF.

The chain has TRBV27 and TRBJ2-7; D may be TRBD1 (6 bases). Trimming stripped 3 bases from V and 3 bases from J, with 9 bases between. This CDR3 has 13 residues. Germline CDR1 and CDR2: MNHEY and SMNVEV (reference sequence). The DNA for the CDR3 is TGTGCCAGCAGTTTTGAACAGGGCTACGAGCAGTACTTC. It yields the protein CASSFEQGYEQYF.

This chain joins TRBV7-3 and TRBJ2-3, with D possibly matching TRBD2 (6 bases). The germline V gene encodes CDR1 SGHTA and CDR2 FQGTGA. Trimming cost V 7 bases and J 2 bases, with 19 bases left between them. The CDR3 sequence is 16 residues long. Written as DNA, the CDR3 is TGTGCCAGCACCCCCCCTAGGAGGGGTCCCACAGATACGCAGTATTTT. It translates to CASTPPRRGPTDTQYF.

The chain joins TRBV7-2 to TRBJ1-2; D might be TRBD1 (5 bases). CDR1 is SGHTA, CDR2 FQGNSA, per germline. Trimming took 5 bases from V and 2 from J, leaving 12 bases between them. CDR3 length equals 14 residues. This chain's CDR3 is CASSPWGPNYGYTF. In nucleotides, the CDR3 is TGTGCCAGCAGCCCCTGGGGCCCAAACTATGGCTACACCTTC.

This chain uses TRBV6-5 with TRBJ1-2; tentative D call: TRBD1 (6 bases). CDR1 and CDR2 (germline): MNHEY, SVGAGI. V shed 7 bases and J shed 2 bases, with 17 bases lying between them. This CDR3 spans 15 amino acids. CDR3 loop: CASTKGTGKNYGYTF. CDR3 nucleotide sequence: TGTGCCAGCACCAAGGGAACAGGGAAGAACTATGGCTACACCTTC.

A few counts support this clonotype. The genes are TRBV27 and TRBJ2-1; 11 bases are a match to TRBD2. CDR3 length: 16 residues. J was trimmed by 0 bases and V by 6 bases; bases with no gene match: 4. The germline gives CDR1 MNHEY, CDR2 SMNVEV (reference sequence). CDR3 DNA: TGTGCCAGCAGCATTAGCGGGGGGGGCTCCTACAATGAGCAGTTCTTC. Its translation is CASSISGGGSYNEQFF.

This clonotype was counted a few times. The V call is TRBV15, the J call TRBJ1-1, with unresolved D. The V and J ends lost 0 bases and 11 bases respectively, with 10 bases between them. This CDR3 comprises 12 residues. Germline-derived CDR1 and CDR2 are LNHNV and YYDKDF (reference sequence). CDR3 in DNA: TGTGCCACCAGCAGAGATTCCCCTGTGGCTTTCTTT. It translates to CATSRDSPVAFF.

The rearrangement links TRBV7-9 to TRBJ1-5, with a tentative D call TRBD1 (5 bases). Per the germline V gene, CDR1 is SEHNR and CDR2 is FQNEAQ (reference sequence). Trimming removed 1 base at V and 4 bases at J, with 11 bases between. The CDR3 is 15 amino acids. The CDR3 sequence is CASSLETEPNQPQHF. The CDR3 DNA sequence: TGTGCCAGCAGCTTAGAGACAGAGCCTAATCAGCCCCAGCATTTT.

The sample holds a few counts of this clonotype. The gene calls are TRBV7-8 and TRBJ2-7, with D possibly being TRBD1 or TRBD2 (6 bases each). The CDR3 extends over 14 amino acids. V was pared by 1 base and J by 5 bases, with 12 bases between. The germline V gene has CDR1 SGHVS and CDR2 FQNEAQ. The CDR3: CASSLGRGGHEQYF. In DNA, the CDR3 is TGTGCCAGCAGCTTAGGCAGGGGAGGCCACGAGCAGTACTTC. The whole variable domain, filled in from reference TRBV7-8 and TRBJ2-7, reads GAGVSQSPRYKVAKRGQDVALRCDPISGHVSLFWYQQALGQGPEFLTYFQNEAQLDKSGLPSDRFFAERPEGSVSTLKIQRTQQEDSAVYLCASSLGRGGHEQYFGPGTRLTVT.

This clonotype occurred a few times. One end of the junction fails to match germline, which may point to a read error. The chain links TRBV7-6 to TRBJ1-1, with D uncertain. This CDR3 comprises 15 residues. Germline V lookup: CDR1 SGHVS, CDR2 FNYEAQ. The CDR3 DNA is TGTACCAGCAGCTCCCAGATGGCGATGAACACTGAAGCTTTCTTT. The encoded protein is CTSSSQMAMNTEAFF.

This clonotype has only a few counts. The rearrangement uses TRBV4-1 and TRBJ1-2; TRBD1 agrees at 7 bases. There are 16 residues in the CDR3. Looked up from germline, CDR1 is MGHRA and CDR2 is YSYEKL. Trimming cost V 1 base and J 4 bases; bases outside gene matches: 9. CDR3 sequence: CASSQVKGDSIYGYTF. The CDR3 nucleotides read TGCGCCAGCAGCCAAGTGAAGGGGGACAGCATCTATGGCTACACCTTC.

The chain combines TRBV7-9 with TRBJ2-1; 8 bases match TRBD2. Germline CDR1 is SEHNR and CDR2 is FQNEAQ (reference sequence). CDR3 length: 18 amino acids. Losses at the gene ends were 4 bases for V and 0 bases for J; bases not matched to a gene: 11. The CDR3 is CASSSPSSGGSSYNEQFF. CDR3 nucleotides: TGTGCCAGCAGCTCTCCTTCGTCGGGGGGGAGCTCCTACAATGAGCAGTTCTTC.

The chain employs TRBV7-9 and TRBJ2-5, with D perhaps matching TRBD2 (6 bases). Germline V lookup: CDR1 SEHNR, CDR2 FQNEAQ (reference sequence). Trimming took 7 bases from V and 2 from J, leaving 14 bases between them. CDR3 length: 14 amino acids. CDR3 sequence reads: CASMRPGVQETQYF. DNA of the CDR3: TGTGCCAGCATGCGGCCGGGAGTACAAGAGACCCAGTACTTC.

This clonotype was found a few times. The chain joins TRBV20-1 to TRBJ1-1; 7 bases agree with TRBD1. Germline V gene lookup returns CDR1 DFQATT and CDR2 SNEGSKA (reference sequence). The V gene end was trimmed by 3 bases and the J gene end by 2 bases; junction bases not matched to a gene: 15. The CDR3 contains 17 residues. This CDR3 reads CSARILDREEGNTEAFF. CDR3 nucleotides: TGCAGTGCTAGGATACTAGACAGGGAAGAAGGAAACACTGAAGCTTTCTTT.